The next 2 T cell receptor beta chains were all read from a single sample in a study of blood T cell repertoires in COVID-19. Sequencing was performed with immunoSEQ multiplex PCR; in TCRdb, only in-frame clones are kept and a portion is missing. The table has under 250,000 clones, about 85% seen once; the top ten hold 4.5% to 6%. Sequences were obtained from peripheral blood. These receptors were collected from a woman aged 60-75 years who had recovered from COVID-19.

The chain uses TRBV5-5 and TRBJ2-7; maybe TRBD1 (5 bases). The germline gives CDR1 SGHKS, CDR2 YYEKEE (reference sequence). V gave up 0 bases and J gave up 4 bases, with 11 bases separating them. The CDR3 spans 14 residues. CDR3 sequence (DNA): TGTGCCAGCAGCTTGGCCCCGACAGCGTACGAGCAGTACTTC. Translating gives CASSLAPTAYEQYF.

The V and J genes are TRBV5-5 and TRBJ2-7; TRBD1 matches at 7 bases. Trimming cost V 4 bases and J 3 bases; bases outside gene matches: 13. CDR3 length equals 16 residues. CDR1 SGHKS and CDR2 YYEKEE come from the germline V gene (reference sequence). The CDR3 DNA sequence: TGTGCCAGCAGCAGCTTGCCCCGGGACAGCAACTACGAGCAGTACTTC. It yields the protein CASSSLPRDSNYEQYF.